This T cell receptor beta chain derives from a study of a mutant IDH1 vaccine in newly diagnosed glioma. Sequenced by immunoSEQ multiplex PCR; TCRdb stores in-frame clones only, minus some. This sample has roughly 30,000 clones, with about four fifths found just once. This clone was seen a single time. What it binds is not known. Time point specified: week 5, during vaccination. Alongside topical imiquimod, each dose of vaccine comprised 300 ug of mutant IDH1 20-mer peptide. The TCR comes from a man aged 25-45 years with glioma. The input for sequencing was PBMCs, taken from a glioma patient whose treatment included an IDH1 peptide vaccine.

The CDR3 spells CAWSRSGGRVETQYF. The CDR3 region has the DNA TGTGCCTGGAGTCGGTCAGGGGGCCGGGTAGAGACCCAGTACTTC. The chain has TRBV30 and TRBJ2-5, with 8 positions matching TRBD1. The CDR3 spans 15 residues. Germline V gene lookup returns CDR1 GTSNPN and CDR2 SVGIG (reference sequence). V shed 2 bases, J shed 4 bases, and the junction held 9 bases outside the gene matches.